A selection of T cell receptor beta chains follows, all from one sample in a study of CD8+ T cells in alopecia areata. Profiling relied on immunoSEQ multiplex PCR, and the TCRdb table lists in-frame clones only, not all of them. Of about 210,000 clones detected, 40% to 45% appear once; the ten largest clones hold over 2%. The starting material was CD4+ T cells sorted from blood, obtained at roughly week 36, from a patient treated with tofacitinib. Receptors were obtained from a human donor with alopecia areata. CDR3s include the opening cysteine and the closing phenylalanine or tryptophan. The D gene is left open where the match is weak. Clone size, where shown, is once, few, many, or a class for clones that have expanded.

V gene,J gene,D gene,clone size,CDR3 DNA,CDR3 protein
TRBV5-4,TRBJ2-4,TRBD2,.,TGTGCCAGCAGCTATGTACGGGGGAGGGAAAACATTCAGTACTTC,CASSYVRGRENIQYF
TRBV30,TRBJ1-1,TRBD1,.,TGTGCCTGGAGTGTCCAGGGGGCCTACACTGAAGCTTTCTTT,CAWSVQGAYTEAFF
TRBV27,TRBJ2-3,TRBD2,few,TGTGCCAGCAGTGCCCAAGCGGGAGAGGTCGGTACAGATACGCAGTATTTT,CASSAQAGEVGTDTQYF
TRBV29-1,TRBJ1-1,.,.,TGCAGCGTTCCTTCACCTTCGACAGGTATCCCTGAAGCTTTCTTT,CSVPSPSTGIPEAFF
TRBV6-5,TRBJ1-1,.,.,TGTGCCAGCAGTTACGTCGGGGAGAACACTGAAGCTTTCTTT,CASSYVGENTEAFF
TRBV5-1,TRBJ2-2,.,.,TGCGCCAGCAGCCCAACAGCAGGTTCCACCGGGGAGCTGTTTTTT,CASSPTAGSTGELFF
TRBV2,TRBJ2-2,.,.,TGTGCCAGCAGTGTGGCGAACACCGGGGAGCTGTTTTTT,CASSVANTGELFF
TRBV7-9,TRBJ2-3,TRBD1,.,TGTGCCACTCCGGGGCCTTCGGGACAGGGCACCACAGATACGCAGTATTTT,CATPGPSGQGTTDTQYF
TRBV5-1,TRBJ1-1,TRBD1,few,TGCGCCAGCAGCCAACCGGGACAGGCCCCTCCTGAAGCTTTCTTT,CASSQPGQAPPEAFF
TRBV20-1,TRBJ2-5,.,once,TGCAGTGCTAAACTTGCAGAGACCCAGTACTTC,CSAKLAETQYF
TRBV30,TRBJ1-4,.,.,TGTGCCTGGAGTAGCGGCAGTCGGGAAAAACTGTTTTTT,CAWSSGSREKLFF
TRBV10-3,TRBJ2-3,.,few,TGTGCCATCAGTGATTCATCGGGCAGCACAGATACGCAGTATTTT,CAISDSSGSTDTQYF
TRBV7-2,TRBJ2-4,.,.,TGTGCCAGCAGCCGGCGTGGTGGACTCAACATTCAGTACTTC,CASSRRGGLNIQYF
TRBV5-1,TRBJ1-1,.,few,TGCGCCAGCAGCTTCGGGACCGAACGCTTTGCTTTCTTT,CASSFGTERFAFF
TRBV7-9,TRBJ2-7,.,many,TGTGCCAGCAGTCCCCGACTAGTCGGGTACGAGCAGTACTTC,CASSPRLVGYEQYF
TRBV15,TRBJ2-4,.,.,TGTGCCACCAGTGCCGCGGGCCTAGCCAAAAACATTCAGTACTTC,CATSAAGLAKNIQYF
TRBV7-2,TRBJ2-2,TRBD2,.,TGTGCCAGCAGCCGGAGGCGGACTAGCGGGAGGGAGGTCACCGGGGAGCTGTTTTTT,CASSRRRTSGREVTGELFF
TRBV10-3,TRBJ2-7,TRBD2,few,TGTGCCATCAGTGACACAGGCGGGAGGGGCACCTACGAGCAGTACTTC,CAISDTGGRGTYEQYF
TRBV6-5,TRBJ2-6,.,few,TGTGCCAGCAGTGAATTACGGGGGGCCAACGTCCTGACTTTC,CASSELRGANVLTF
TRBV30,TRBJ2-2,TRBD1,few,TGTGCCTGGAGTGTCAGACAGGGGGCGCGGGGCACCGGGGAGCTGTTTTTT,CAWSVRQGARGTGELFF
TRBV28,TRBJ2-7,.,.,TGTGCCAGCAGCGTGGCAGGGGGGTCCTACGAGCAGTACTTC,CASSVAGGSYEQYF
TRBV4-3,TRBJ2-6,.,.,TGCGCCAGCAGCCAAGGAGCCGGGACACCTGGGGCCAACGTCCTGACTTTC,CASSQGAGTPGANVLTF
TRBV7-2,TRBJ2-3,TRBD2,few,TGTGCCAGCGCTCGGACTAGCGGGAGGGCCGCAGATACGCAGTATTTT,CASARTSGRAADTQYF
TRBV29-1,TRBJ2-1,.,few,TGCAGCGTTGAAGATTACGGAAATGAGCAGTTCTTC,CSVEDYGNEQFF
TRBV29-1,TRBJ1-1,.,.,TGCAGCGTTGGAGGACGTATGAACACTGAAGCTTTCTTT,CSVGGRMNTEAFF
TRBV29-1,TRBJ1-2,.,.,TGCAGCGTTGAAGTCGTCACCCGGGACTATGGCTACACCTTC,CSVEVVTRDYGYTF
TRBV18,TRBJ1-4,.,.,TGTGCCAGCTCACCACACCTGTATGAAAAGCTGTTTTTT,CASSPHLYEKLFF
TRBV27,TRBJ1-2,.,.,TGTGCCAGCAGTCCGACCTGGGACTTGCTGAAAGGCTACACCTTC,CASSPTWDLLKGYTF
TRBV5-6,TRBJ2-5,.,once,TGTGCCAGCAGCTCACAGGGTGCGGCAGAGACCCAGTACTTC,CASSSQGAAETQYF
TRBV6-1,TRBJ1-5,.,few,TGTGCCAGCAGTGAACGGCTGGTAGCCCAGCCCCAGCATTTT,CASSERLVAQPQHF
TRBV19,TRBJ2-3,.,.,TGTGCCAGTAGCGGACTACCCAGGGGTGCAGATACGCAGTATTTT,CASSGLPRGADTQYF
TRBV29-1,TRBJ2-2,.,.,TGCAGCGTTGATGGACTTACCACCGGGGAGCTGTTTTTT,CSVDGLTTGELFF
TRBV28,TRBJ2-7,TRBD2,once,TGTGCCAGCAGCCAAGGGGACTACACCTCGGGGGAGCAGTACTTC,CASSQGDYTSGEQYF
TRBV7-8,TRBJ2-3,.,.,TGTGCCAGCAGCTTAGCAGCAGGGGATACGCAGTATTTT,CASSLAAGDTQYF
TRBV2,TRBJ2-5,.,few,TGTGCCAGCCACCGGGGGACGGTGACCCAGTACTTC,CASHRGTVTQYF
TRBV30,TRBJ2-5,.,.,TGTGCCTGGAAAATGGCGTCAGAGACCCAGTACTTC,CAWKMASETQYF
TRBV27,TRBJ1-3,.,.,TGTGCCAGCAGTCGGGGACCCGGCGGGAACACCATATATTTT,CASSRGPGGNTIYF
TRBV29-1,TRBJ2-2,.,.,TGCAGCGTTGACACCGAGTCTCGCACCGGGGAGCTGTTTTTT,CSVDTESRTGELFF
TRBV29-1,TRBJ2-3,TRBD2,.,TGCAGCGTTGCAGGGCCAGCGGGAGGCGGGTATTTT,CSVAGPAGGGYF
TRBV4-1,TRBJ2-7,TRBD2,.,TGCGCCAGCAGTCCTAGCGGGAGCTCCTACGAGCAGTACTTC,CASSPSGSSYEQYF
TRBV18,TRBJ2-3,.,.,TGTGCCAGCTCACCGAGCACAGATACGCAGTATTTT,CASSPSTDTQYF
TRBV15,TRBJ1-5,.,.,TGTGCCACCAGCAGCCGCCTGGGAGGGGGCAATCAGCCCCAGCATTTT,CATSSRLGGGNQPQHF
TRBV5-1,TRBJ2-5,.,.,TGCGCCAGCAGCCTGGAGGGAGGCGGAGAGACCCAGTACTTC,CASSLEGGGETQYF
TRBV29-1,TRBJ2-5,TRBD1,.,TGCAGCGTCGTGACAGGGGCCCAAGAGACCCAGTACTTC,CSVVTGAQETQYF